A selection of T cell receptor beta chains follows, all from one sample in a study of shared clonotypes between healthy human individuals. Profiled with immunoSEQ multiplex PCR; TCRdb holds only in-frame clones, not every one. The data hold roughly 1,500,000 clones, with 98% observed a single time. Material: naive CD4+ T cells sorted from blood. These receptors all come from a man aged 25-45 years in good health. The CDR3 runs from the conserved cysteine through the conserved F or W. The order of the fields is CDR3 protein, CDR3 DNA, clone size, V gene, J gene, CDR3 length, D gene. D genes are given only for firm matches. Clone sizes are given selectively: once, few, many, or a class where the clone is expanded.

CDR3 protein: CASSLRGQGATTGELFF
CDR3 DNA: TGCGCCAGCAGCTTGCGAGGACAGGGGGCTACCACCGGGGAGCTGTTTTTT
clone size: -
V gene: TRBV5-1
J gene: TRBJ2-2
CDR3 length: 17
D gene: TRBD1

CDR3 protein: CASSLGSAGGSSTDTQYF
CDR3 DNA: TGTGCCAGCAGCTTAGGGTCGGCGGGAGGCTCTAGCACAGATACGCAGTATTTT
clone size: -
V gene: TRBV7-6
J gene: TRBJ2-3
CDR3 length: 18
D gene: TRBD2

CDR3 protein: CASSAGVKFQETQYF
CDR3 DNA: TGTGCCAGCAGCGCAGGGGTAAAATTCCAAGAGACCCAGTACTTC
clone size: -
V gene: TRBV5-6
J gene: TRBJ2-5
CDR3 length: 15
D gene: -

CDR3 protein: CASSILDRVSGELFF
CDR3 DNA: TGTGCCAGTAGTATTCTGGACAGGGTATCCGGGGAGCTGTTTTTT
clone size: once
V gene: TRBV19
J gene: TRBJ2-2
CDR3 length: 15
D gene: TRBD1

CDR3 protein: CASSGPSGSETQYF
CDR3 DNA: TGTGCCAGCAGCGGACCTAGCGGGAGTGAGACCCAGTACTTC
clone size: -
V gene: TRBV7-2
J gene: TRBJ2-5
CDR3 length: 14
D gene: TRBD2

CDR3 protein: CASSPHGGAPGYTF
CDR3 DNA: TGCGCCAGCAGCCCCCACGGGGGTGCACCTGGCTACACCTTC
clone size: -
V gene: TRBV4-3
J gene: TRBJ1-2
CDR3 length: 14
D gene: -

CDR3 protein: CASSVDRGAVYGYTF
CDR3 DNA: TGTGCCAGCAGTGTGGACAGGGGCGCTGTCTATGGCTACACCTTC
clone size: -
V gene: TRBV2
J gene: TRBJ1-2
CDR3 length: 15
D gene: TRBD1

CDR3 protein: CASSFGDTQYF
CDR3 DNA: TGTGCCAGCAGTTTCGGGGATACGCAGTATTTT
clone size: -
V gene: TRBV28
J gene: TRBJ2-3
CDR3 length: 11
D gene: -

CDR3 protein: CASSLGSGGTDTQYF
CDR3 DNA: TGTGCCAGCAGCTTAGGTTCGGGGGGGACAGATACGCAGTATTTT
clone size: -
V gene: TRBV7-9
J gene: TRBJ2-3
CDR3 length: 15
D gene: TRBD2

CDR3 protein: CASSLAYRSNQPQHF
CDR3 DNA: TGTGCCAGCAGCTTAGCCTACAGGAGTAATCAGCCCCAGCATTTT
clone size: -
V gene: TRBV7-8
J gene: TRBJ1-5
CDR3 length: 15
D gene: -

CDR3 protein: CASGSETGQPQHF
CDR3 DNA: TGTGCCAGCGGATCCGAAACGGGTCAGCCCCAGCATTTT
clone size: -
V gene: TRBV2
J gene: TRBJ1-5
CDR3 length: 13
D gene: -

CDR3 protein: CASRPRGVRLVSGANVLTF
CDR3 DNA: TGTGCCAGCAGACCCCGAGGGGTCCGCCTAGTCTCTGGGGCCAACGTCCTGACTTTC
clone size: -
V gene: TRBV27
J gene: TRBJ2-6
CDR3 length: 19
D gene: -

CDR3 protein: CASSQDVRGEQYF
CDR3 DNA: TGCGCCAGCAGCCAAGACGTACGGGGGGAGCAGTACTTC
clone size: -
V gene: TRBV4-1
J gene: TRBJ2-7
CDR3 length: 13
D gene: -

CDR3 protein: CASSETQGLGQPQHF
CDR3 DNA: TGTGCCAGCAGTGAAACACAGGGGCTCGGTCAGCCCCAGCATTTT
clone size: -
V gene: TRBV6-1
J gene: TRBJ1-5
CDR3 length: 15
D gene: TRBD1

CDR3 protein: CSAILETQYF
CDR3 DNA: TGCAGTGCTATCCTGGAGACCCAGTACTTC
clone size: -
V gene: TRBV20-1
J gene: TRBJ2-5
CDR3 length: 10
D gene: -

CDR3 protein: CASSPRTSGTGTDTQYF
CDR3 DNA: TGTGCCAGCAGTCCCCGGACTAGCGGGACTGGCACAGATACGCAGTATTTT
clone size: -
V gene: TRBV27
J gene: TRBJ2-3
CDR3 length: 17
D gene: TRBD2

CDR3 protein: CASSLRGIVYGYTF
CDR3 DNA: TGTGCCAGCAGCTTAAGAGGAATAGTCTATGGCTACACCTTC
clone size: -
V gene: TRBV7-8
J gene: TRBJ1-2
CDR3 length: 14
D gene: -

CDR3 protein: CATRDRGNTEAFF
CDR3 DNA: TGTGCCACTAGAGACCGGGGCAACACTGAAGCTTTCTTT
clone size: -
V gene: TRBV10-3
J gene: TRBJ1-1
CDR3 length: 13
D gene: -

CDR3 protein: CASSRTGETEAFF
CDR3 DNA: TGTGCCAGCAGTCGAACAGGGGAGACTGAAGCTTTCTTT
clone size: once
V gene: TRBV6-4
J gene: TRBJ1-1
CDR3 length: 13
D gene: TRBD1

CDR3 protein: CAWSTGQVGQHF
CDR3 DNA: TGTGCCTGGAGTACCGGACAGGTGGGCCAGCATTTT
clone size: -
V gene: TRBV30
J gene: TRBJ1-5
CDR3 length: 12
D gene: TRBD1

CDR3 protein: CASRGANSGEQYF
CDR3 DNA: TGTGCCAGCCGAGGGGCGAATTCGGGGGAGCAGTACTTC
clone size: -
V gene: TRBV6-5
J gene: TRBJ2-7
CDR3 length: 13
D gene: -

CDR3 protein: CASSESPGENEKLFF
CDR3 DNA: TGCGCCAGCAGTGAGTCCCCAGGGGAGAATGAAAAACTGTTTTTT
clone size: -
V gene: TRBV10-1
J gene: TRBJ1-4
CDR3 length: 15
D gene: -

CDR3 protein: CASSPEGLPLVKFF
CDR3 DNA: TGTGCCAGCAGCCCCGAGGGACTCCCCCTGGTTAAGTTCTTC
clone size: -
V gene: TRBV28
J gene: TRBJ2-1
CDR3 length: 14
D gene: -